One T cell receptor beta chain is described in this entry. This clone was observed once. Its target antigen remains unknown. Per-base qualities were not stored, and no clone one base away is much larger. In total, approximately 610 healthy bone marrow donors made up the cohort. All cohort members were sampled while nominally healthy, although unrecorded immune exposures were likely present. The donor tested CMV seropositive and was one of the 289 seropositive cohort members. A peripheral blood sample was collected from each donor, and TCR beta sequencing was performed on peripheral blood mononuclear cells. The Qiagen DNeasy Blood Extraction Kit was used to extract genomic DNA from the blood cell samples. The record originates from a study of cytomegalovirus exposure and HLA in healthy donors (dated by TCRdb to 2016 to 2017). Some background on the complete study: An earlier analysis of approximately 640 of the donors reported about 250 Gb of sequence data and 100 million to 140 million unique TCR beta sequences from approximately 180 million T cells. In addition to the first cohort of about 650 subjects, a separate validation cohort of over 90 different subjects was used. All discovery cohort repertoires had been generated using a single sequencing platform. Both class I and class II loci were covered by HLA typing, at four-digit resolution. Typing coverage varied by locus: about 620-630 donors for A, B, C, DRB1 and DQB1; more than 500 for DQA1; more than 600 for DPA1; approximately 450 for DPB1. To predict cytomegalovirus infection status, the study combined high-throughput TCR immunosequencing, statistical association of individual TCRs with disease status, and machine learning. Donor age, sex, ethnicity and CMV serostatus were compiled together with the repertoire data. A later analysis re-examined previously published TCR beta repertoires from more than 550 donors and added high-resolution HLA genotyping to investigate patterns of TCR occurrence. The study aimed to test whether cataloging public T cell receptors could reveal signatures of past pathogen exposure. Because of strong linkage in the cohort, four to six DR-DQ haplotypes were treated as single units for association and clustering. The later analysis used no new phenotypic data to find candidate immune exposures, relying instead on TCR beta sequences and their occurrence across donors. The T cell repertoires of around 670 subjects were profiled by immunosequencing and related to cytomegalovirus serostatus. A later genetic analysis used genome-wide SNP genotypes for about three fifths of the roughly 700 donors, treating that subset as a discovery cohort. Among 398 genotyped donors of the cohort, an average of 235,054 unique TCR beta nucleotide sequences were sequenced per donor, roughly 18% of them non-productive. Among the roughly 390 genotyped donors, around 81% belonged to the genetic ancestry cluster associated with self-reported Caucasian donors. Roughly 300 gigabases of sequencing data and tens of millions of unique TCR sequences were included in an early release covering about 700 HLA-typed donors. To decide whether each TCR beta V gene segment behaved as functional or pseudogenic, an earlier analysis of approximately 590 of the donors relied on high-throughput TCR beta sequencing. Here is what the overall study found, with its caveats: HLA typing was unavailable for some donors at each locus, so association tests used only the typed subset. A further reported finding was that TCR beta sequences accurately predicted the HLA-A and HLA-B alleles for most subjects in the first cohort. Correlated functional status among segregating V segments might be attributable to linkage disequilibrium, but an unknown experimental factor could not be ruled out. The presence/absence analyses assumed that sequencing depth was roughly uniform across donors, and that assumption may not be true. An earlier analysis of approximately 600 of the donors showed that most TCR beta V segments appeared in productive rearrangements either about 87% or about 30% of the time, which broadly matched IMGT annotations. According to a later analysis, parvovirus B19, influenza, CMV and Epstein-Barr virus appeared linked to several top co-occurrence clusters. According to a later genetic analysis, donors in an Asian-associated ancestry cluster had fewer N-insertions in productive TCRs than the roughly 670-donor mean. Only TCR beta chains were sequenced in this cohort, and the absence of alpha or paired-chain data limited detectable features. In a later analysis, HLA-associated TCR beta chains were found to be more clonally expanded and to have lower generation probabilities than equally common non-associated chains. Some IMGT-functional V segments, including TRBV6-2 and TRBV6-3, could not be told apart with the 87-base-pair reads, so those segments were excluded. When HLA alleles, especially DR and DQ, strongly co-occurred, attributing TCR associations to individual alleles was difficult. According to a later analysis, TCR association rates differed among HLA loci, with DRB1 alleles showing the most associated TCRs and HLA-C alleles showing the fewest. The authors suggested that the approach could potentially be generalized to other disease states and immunological phenotypes. A total of fewer than 200 TCR beta chains were listed by the study as associated with cytomegalovirus. The classifier was reported to diagnose cytomegalovirus status with high specificity and sensitivity in both the original cohort and the validation cohort. According to a later analysis, most CMV-associated TCR beta chains appeared to be HLA-restricted, and the HLA associations seemed to be driven largely by CMV exposure. A later analysis associated about 17,000 TCR beta sequences with specific HLA alleles at a false discovery rate of 0.05. In a later genetic analysis, a missense DCLRE1C variant was associated with V-gene and J-gene trimming of TCR beta chains, and the association was replicated in an independent cohort. For the cohort, immune exposure information was limited to CMV serostatus. Approximately 16 rarely observed V segments, including chromosome 9 orphons, were excluded from the earlier analysis of several hundred of the donors because counts were too low. In vitro tests confirmed that a few of the cytomegalovirus-associated TCR beta chains recognize cytomegalovirus antigens. While some public TCRs were present in many individuals, most TCR sequences turned up only very rarely across donors. A group of highly shared sequence variants was considered likely to be a technical artifact of the sequencing pipeline.

Trimming removed 3 bases from V and 5 bases from J, leaving 13 bases between the germline ends. Taken from the germline V gene (reference sequence), the CDR1 and CDR2 loops are LNHDA and SQIVND. The CDR3 has 14 amino acids, counting the end cysteine and phenylalanine. Just CDR3 DNA is preserved here, 42 bases in frame from base 1. The library was produced with the immunoSEQ multiplex PCR assay. For the multiplex PCR, a mixture combining 60 forward primers for TCR Vbeta segments and 13 reverse primers for TCR Jbeta segments was used. The CDR3 region of rearranged TCR beta genes was amplified from genomic DNA with a multiplex PCR assay. On the Illumina HiSeq System, the amplified TCR beta libraries were sequenced as 87-base-pair reads. For the original study's pipeline: A later analysis counted 65 million to 90 million unique TCR beta chains across the 666 repertoires, and 9.5 million to 11 million of these chains were shared by at least two donors. To remove PCR and sequencing errors, raw reads were error-corrected and collapsed into unique sequences using a nearest-neighbor algorithm that merged closely related sequences. Alignment of CDR3 sequences to IMGT reference sequences was used to assign V, D and J gene segments. For a sequence to be retained, a match of at least six nucleotides was required to both a V gene segment and a J gene segment. A rearrangement was called productive if the CDR3 had no stop codons and remained in frame with V and J, and every other rearrangement was called non-productive. Following IMGT convention, CDR3 was defined as the stretch from the second conserved V-encoded cysteine up to the conserved J-encoded phenylalanine. In an earlier analysis of 587 of the donors, sequences lacking an unambiguous match to a single V gene segment were excluded. An earlier analysis of 587 of the donors classified V segments as functional when productive rearrangements were above 56.7% and as segregating when the standard deviation between donors was above 5%. A statistical classification framework was built to diagnose cytomegalovirus status from the catalog of TCR beta chain sequences. In a later analysis, TCR nucleotide sequences were compared against IMGT/GENE-DB human TR gene sequences so that V and J genes could be assigned. A later analysis assigned CDR3 sequences and most-parsimonious VDJ recombination scenarios with the TCRdist pipeline. A later analysis defined each TCR beta chain by its CDR3 amino acid sequence plus V-gene family, and excluded reads lacking a unique V-gene family. As a way to deal with suspected cross-contamination and a sequencing artifact, a later analysis dropped hundreds of nucleotide sequences that were highly shared and had low generation probability. In a later analysis, a clonal expansion index was calculated for each public chain from normalized within-repertoire ranks of inferred template counts. In a later analysis, generation probabilities were computed using a VDJ recombination model fitted to out-of-frame rearrangements, and the results were checked against IGoR. A later analysis scored TCR-TCR, TCR-HLA and TCR-CMV co-occurrence with hypergeometric tests, applying a repertoire-size bias correction to TCR pairs. A later analysis estimated false discovery rates by permuting HLA or CMV assignments 20 times. In a later analysis, co-occurring TCRs were grouped using DBSCAN, with TCRdist sequence similarity added in when clustering inside HLA-allele-positive subsets. Co-occurrence clustering excluded repertoires with fewer than 30,000 or more than 120,000 public chains, plus five with anomalous nucleotide sharing. TCRdb mirrors the immuneACCESS table, restricted to in-frame sequences. Some clones are absent from its copies; in checked studies, under half trace to an unresolved V gene, and the reason for the others is unknown. The DNA was the basis for D and trimming; V, J and clone size are from that table. For this sample the table gives 150,000 or so clones, of which around 79% were detected only once. About 8.3% of the sample rests with the top ten.

This sequence originates from a man aged 25 to 45 in good health and CMV-seropositive. Sample: PBMCs. The chain uses TRBV19 and TRBJ1-1; perhaps TRBD1 is the D gene, with 6 bases matching. The nucleotide sequence is TGTGCCAGTAGTATTAGGGGGGGTGGGACTGAAGCTTTCTTT. This sequence encodes CASSIRGGGTEAFF.